The 23 T cell receptor beta chains listed next were all sequenced from one sample in a study of cytomegalovirus exposure and HLA in healthy donors. The assay was immunoSEQ multiplex PCR, and TCRdb's table has in-frame clones only and misses some. This repertoire shows about 130,000 clones, 90% to 95% found once; its top ten account for around 1.2%. The sequenced material came from PBMCs. The receptors stem from a woman under 30 in good health and CMV-seronegative.

This chain connects TRBV11-2 to TRBJ1-1; possible D gene TRBD1, 6 bases. V lost 1 base and J 1 base, leaving 10 bases between the germline ends. The CDR3 contains 15 residues. Germline V gives CDR1 SGHAT, CDR2 FQNNGV. The CDR3, as DNA: TGTGCCAGCAGCTTAGCGGACAGACGGAACACTGAAGCTTTCTTT. Translating gives CASSLADRRNTEAFF.

The chain couples TRBV5-5 to TRBJ2-5, with a weak D call TRBD2 (6 bases). Germline V gene sequence: CDR1 SGHKS, CDR2 YYEKEE (reference sequence). The CDR3 extends over 15 amino acids. Trimming pared 4 bases from V and 4 bases from J, leaving 17 bases between. For the CDR3, the DNA is TGTGCCAGCAGCCCCCCCCTGGGGCGGGGAGAGACCCAGTACTTC. It specifies CASSPPLGRGETQYF.

This chain joins TRBV20-1 and TRBJ2-3; D unclear. V gave up 2 bases and J gave up 5 bases, with 5 bases separating them. The CDR3 sequence is 11 residues long. The germline CDR1 and CDR2 sequences are DFQATT and SNEGSKA (reference sequence). Here the CDR3 reads CSARQQDTQYF. The CDR3 DNA reads as TGCAGTGCTAGACAACAAGATACGCAGTATTTT.

Turning to this clone: Sequence at one end of the junction differs from germline and may be a read error. V gene TRBV5-8 combines with J gene TRBJ2-7, with D tentatively TRBD2 (6 bases). This CDR3 region has 14 residues. The germline CDR1 and CDR2 sequences are SGHTS and YDEGEE. CDR3 nucleotides: TGTGCCAGCAGACCCGTGAGGGACTCCAACGAGCAGTACTTC. This translates into CASRPVRDSNEQYF. Combining the CDR3 with reference TRBV5-8 and TRBJ2-7 gives the whole variable domain EAGVTQSPTHLIKTRGQQATLRCSPISGHTSVYWYQQALGLGLQFLLWYDEGEERNRGNFPPRFSGRQFPNYSSELNVNALELEDSALYLCASRPVRDSNEQYFGPGTRLTVT.

The chain joins TRBV5-4 to TRBJ2-5; a possible D gene is TRBD1 (6 bases). CDR3 length: 17 amino acids. Germline V gene lookup returns CDR1 SGHNT and CDR2 YYREEE (reference sequence). V was cut by 3 bases and J by 4 bases, with 22 bases left in between. This CDR3 is CASSSRATGRGRETQYF. The CDR3 nucleotides are TGTGCCAGCAGCTCCCGAGCCACAGGGAGAGGGAGAGAGACCCAGTACTTC.

The CDR3 DNA reads as TGTGCCAGCAGTTTATCGAGGTTTTGGCGGGCTCGCGCGCCAAACTCCTACAATGAGCAGTTCTTC. It codes for CASSLSRFWRARAPNSYNEQFF. The chain has TRBV27 and TRBJ2-1; D perhaps matches TRBD2 (5 bases). V was cut by 0 bases and J by 0 bases, with 27 bases left in between. CDR3 length equals 22 residues. CDR1 is MNHEY and CDR2 is SMNVEV in the germline V gene (reference sequence).

As for this clone: Its ends do not fully match the called genes, so a read error is possible. This sequence joins TRBV5-1 and TRBJ1-1; no clear D gene. Germline CDR1 is SGHRS and CDR2 is YFSETQ. CDR3 length equals 15 residues. DNA of the CDR3: TGCGCCAGCAGCCCCACTCCGGGAACGAACGCTGAAGCTTTCTTT. Translated, it gives CASSPTPGTNAEAFF.

The chain uses TRBV28 and TRBJ2-1; 10 nucleotides match TRBD2. The CDR3 runs 16 residues. Germline V gene data show CDR1 as MDHEN and CDR2 as SYDVKM. After removal of 5 bases from V and 8 bases from J, the junction contained 12 bases not matched to a gene. CDR3 amino acids: CASSPLLAGGLHEQFF. The DNA of the CDR3 is TGTGCCAGCAGTCCCCTCTTAGCGGGAGGCCTCCATGAGCAGTTCTTC.

The chain combines TRBV28 with TRBJ1-5; the match to TRBD1 covers 7 bases. V dropped 9 bases and J dropped 1; count of bases not matched to a gene: 24. This CDR3 contains 20 residues. Germline lookup yields CDR1 MDHEN and CDR2 SYDVKM. The CDR3: CARLTGTELLGWDSNQPQHF. In DNA form, the CDR3 reads TGTGCCAGATTGACCGGGACAGAGCTTTTGGGGTGGGACAGCAATCAGCCCCAGCATTTT.

The chain couples TRBV27 to TRBJ2-3, with D perhaps TRBD1 (6 bases). Trimming left V 3 bases short and J 0 bases short, with 10 bases between. Germline CDR1 reads MNHEY; CDR2 reads SMNVEV (reference sequence). This CDR3 has 15 residues. CDR3 nucleotide sequence: TGTGCCAGCAGTTTGATTAGGGGGAGCACAGATACGCAGTATTTT. As protein: CASSLIRGSTDTQYF.

This clone showed up just once. The J gene is TRBJ2-7, the V gene TRBV5-1, with D possibly matching TRBD1 (6 bases). V dropped 1 base and J dropped 6 bases, with 11 bases sitting between them. The CDR3 covers 13 residues. Germline V CDR1 and CDR2: SGHRS, YFSETQ. In DNA form, the CDR3 reads TGCGCCAGCAGCTTGACAGGGAGCGGCGAGCAGTACTTC. Protein product: CASSLTGSGEQYF.

This sequence joins TRBV15 and TRBJ2-1; TRBD2 is a possible D gene (6 bases). The CDR3 covers 14 residues. The germline gives CDR1 LNHNV, CDR2 YYDKDF (reference sequence). V was pared by 2 bases and J by 4 bases, with 9 bases between. CDR3 in DNA: TGTGCCACCAGCAGACCGGGACTTTACAATGAGCAGTTCTTC. Translation: CATSRPGLYNEQFF. The entire variable domain, with the rest obtained from reference TRBV15 and TRBJ2-1, is as follows: DAMVIQNPRYQVTQFGKPVTLSCSQTLNHNVMYWYQQKSSQAPKLLFHYYDKDFNNEADTPDNFQSRRPNTSFCFLDIRSPGLGDTAMYLCATSRPGLYNEQFFGPGTRLTVL.

This clone occurred many times. Other DNA sequences in this sample translate to the same CDR3. DNA for the CDR3: TGTGCCAGCAGTGGACTAGCGGGGGGGCCAGATACGCAGTATTTT. This sequence encodes CASSGLAGGPDTQYF. The chain is built from TRBV6-1 and TRBJ2-3, with 14 bases lining up with TRBD2. Looked up from germline, CDR1 is MNHNS and CDR2 is SASEGT. V lost 4 bases and J lost 4; bases outside the gene matches: 1. The CDR3 has 15 amino acids.

This chain joins TRBV5-1 and TRBJ2-7; TRBD1 aligns across 7 bases. Per germline, CDR1 SGHRS and CDR2 YFSETQ. Trimming at V came to 4 bases and at J to 4 bases, leaving 5 bases not matched to a gene. The CDR3 extends over 13 amino acids. CDR3 in amino acids: CASSMDRHYEQYF. CDR3 coding DNA: TGCGCCAGCAGCATGGACAGGCATTACGAGCAGTACTTC. The whole variable domain, filled in from reference TRBV5-1 and TRBJ2-7, reads KAGVTQTPRYLIKTRGQQVTLSCSPISGHRSVSWYQQTPGQGLQFLFEYFSETQRNKGNFPGRFSGRQFSNSRSEMNVSTLELGDSALYLCASSMDRHYEQYFGPGTRLTVT.

The rearrangement joins TRBV7-3 to TRBJ2-1; weak D call: TRBD2 (5 bases). Germline V CDR1 and CDR2: SGHTA, FQGTGA. V gave up 5 bases and J gave up 2 bases, with 13 bases separating them. CDR3 size: 15 residues. The DNA of the CDR3 is TGTGCCAGCAGCCCCCATTCGGGGACCTACAATGAGCAGTTCTTC. This translates into CASSPHSGTYNEQFF.

The chain couples TRBV6-6 to TRBJ2-1, with D tentatively TRBD2 (5 bases). The CDR3 covers 16 residues. Trimming removed 0 bases at V and 4 bases at J, with 13 bases between. Germline values: CDR1 MNHNY, CDR2 SVGAGI (reference sequence). In DNA, the CDR3 is TGTGCCAGCAGTTACTCGACTATCATAAAATACAATGAGCAGTTCTTC. It codes for CASSYSTIIKYNEQFF.

This chain uses TRBV7-6 with TRBJ1-3; maybe TRBD1 (6 bases). This CDR3 has 17 residues. Between the trimmed V and J ends, which lost 1 base and 4 bases, there was a span of 17 bases. The germline V gene has CDR1 SGHVS and CDR2 FNYEAQ. CDR3 sequence reads: CASSLDRVYRAGNTIYF. The CDR3 coding sequence is TGTGCCAGCAGCTTAGACAGGGTATATCGCGCCGGAAACACCATATATTTT.

The chain links TRBV6-1 to TRBJ2-5, with 9 bases aligning to TRBD2. V was clipped by 0 bases and J by 5 bases; unmatched bases: 4. The germline CDR1 and CDR2 sequences are MNHNS and SASEGT. This CDR3 comprises 15 residues. The chain's CDR3 is CASSEAAGGPETQYF. For the CDR3, the DNA is TGTGCCAGCAGTGAAGCTGCGGGGGGGCCCGAGACCCAGTACTTC.

This CDR3 is CASSLMGGSSYEQYF. CDR3 in DNA: TGTGCCAGCAGCTTAATGGGGGGGAGCTCCTACGAGCAGTACTTC. The chain links TRBV7-2 to TRBJ2-7; 7 nucleotides line up with TRBD2. The V and J ends lost 2 bases and 0 bases, in that order; junction bases with no gene match: 4. The CDR3 is 15 amino acids. CDR1 and CDR2 (germline): SGHTA, FQGNSA.

This clone came up once. The chain joins TRBV28 to TRBJ2-2; D is undetermined. The length of the CDR3 is 14 residues. CDR1 is MDHEN and CDR2 is SYDVKM in the germline V gene. Trimming left V 7 bases short and J 0 bases short, with 9 bases between. CDR3 sequence (DNA): TGTGCCAGCAAGTCAGGCTCGAACACCGGGGAGCTGTTTTTT. Protein product: CASKSGSNTGELFF. Using reference TRBV28 and TRBJ2-2 for the parts outside the CDR3, the full variable domain is DVKVTQSSRYLVKRTGEKVFLECVQDMDHENMFWYRQDPGLGLRLIYFSYDVKMKEKGDIPEGYSVSREKKERFSLILESASTNQTSMYLCASKSGSNTGELFFGEGSRLTVL.

The rearrangement uses TRBV7-2 and TRBJ1-1; the match to TRBD1 covers 7 bases. From germline, CDR1 is SGHTA and CDR2 FQGNSA. The CDR3 loop spans 14 amino acids. The V gene end was trimmed by 4 bases and the J gene end by 3 bases; junction bases not matched to a gene: 5. The CDR3: CASSWAGTDTEAFF. CDR3 sequence (DNA): TGTGCCAGCAGCTGGGCCGGGACAGACACTGAAGCTTTCTTT.

A single count supports this clone. The rearrangement uses TRBV2 and TRBJ2-1; D unresolved. The length of the CDR3 is 14 residues. V dropped 6 bases and J dropped 8 bases, with 17 bases sitting between them. The germline V gene has CDR1 SNHLY and CDR2 FYNNEI. The chain's CDR3 is CASRALVRSDEQFF. The CDR3 coding sequence is TGTGCCAGCAGGGCTCTAGTGAGATCCGATGAGCAGTTCTTC.

V usage is TRBV7-9 and J usage is TRBJ2-1, with 8 bases lining up with TRBD2. Trimming cost V 6 bases and J 7 bases; bases outside gene matches: 8. The CDR3 has 14 amino acids. The germline V gene has CDR1 SEHNR and CDR2 FQNEAQ (reference sequence). The CDR3 region has the DNA TGTGCCAGCAGTACAGGAGCGGGAGTTAATGAGCAGTTCTTC. Its translation: CASSTGAGVNEQFF. Filled out from reference TRBV7-9 and TRBJ2-1, the complete variable domain reads DTGVSQNPRHKITKRGQNVTFRCDPISEHNRLYWYRQTLGQGPEFLTYFQNEAQLEKSRLLSDRFSAERPKGSFSTLEIQRTEQGDSAMYLCASSTGAGVNEQFFGPGTRLTVL.